This T cell receptor beta chain was documented in a study of blood T cell repertoires in COVID-19 (dated by TCRdb to the early 2020s). A note on the overall study: Samples from collaborators originated in the United States, Italy and Spain and spanned both the acute and convalescent phases of COVID-19. The prospective study material was composed of cDNA or gDNA derived from T cells, B-cell-depleted T cells, or PBMCs. Subjects who had been exposed to COVID-19, were actively infected with it, or had recovered from it provided the deeply sampled blood TCRbeta repertoires that made up the dataset. The repertoires were made available in a free public database intended to serve as a resource for research on the immune response to SARS-CoV-2. Samples were obtained from the ongoing ImmuneRACE study (first 160 participants) and from about 1,300 subjects provided by 6 global collaborators. The sample metadata nearly always contained a de-identified subject ID, COVID-19 status, age in years and sex. HLA class I and class II types, where available, came from metadata supplied by the sample provider rather than from assay-based typing. What the work shows at the level of the full study, not this receptor alone: The quantity of clinical and demographic metadata differed by source and by participant and was supplied without curation.

In Seattle, one collaborating source enrolled patients while the infection was active and tracked those patients longitudinally over the course of disease. Whole blood was collected in K2EDTA tubes by collaborating institutions according to the institutions' own protocols. For TCRbeta analysis, collaborators shipped samples as frozen whole blood, isolated PBMCs, or DNA extracted from either of those sample types. TCRbeta CDR3 regions were amplified from genomic DNA by means of the immunoSEQ Assay, a bias-controlled multiplex PCR. Under the source paper's analysis protocol: Nucleated cell counts per sample were estimated from amplification of reference gene primers within the assay. To quantify the absolute abundance of each unique TCRbeta CDR3 rearrangement, sequence reads were collapsed and filtered. Productive Simpson clonality was computed per sample as the square root of Simpson's diversity index over productive rearrangements. This immuneACCESS table, as held by TCRdb, lists in-frame sequences with V and J called but not all clones. Of the missing ones, under half trace to an unresolved V gene in checked studies; the others have no known cause. Clone size and V and J calls were adopted from that table, with D and trimming inferred from the DNA. A total of tens of thousands of clones appear in this sample, more than 80% of them only once. The ten largest account for 0.37% of the sample.

Worth noting for this clone: It has no known antigen specificity. Per-base qualities were not stored, and no clone one base away is much larger.

The CDR3 starts with the cysteine, ends with the phenylalanine, and has 15 residues. The DNA shown is the 45-base CDR3, in frame from base 1. V and J are trimmed by 5 bases and 0 bases, and the gene matches miss 6 bases of the junction. Based on the germline V gene, the CDR1 and CDR2 sequences are KGHSH and LQKENI. The specimen was peripheral blood. The clonotype originates from a man aged 50 to 60 with COVID-19, enrolled during active disease. The receptor chain draws on TRBV18 and TRBJ1-1; 7 of the junction bases match TRBD1. The DNA sequence reads TGTGCCAGCTCAACAGGGGTGGCCATGAACACTGAAGCTTTCTTT. This is translated as CASSTGVAMNTEAFF.